The clone carrying this TCR beta chain was counted once. This sample is drawn from a study of shared T cell receptors in the human thymus. Clones were sequenced by immunoSEQ multiplex PCR, and TCRdb holds only the in-frame ones, with some missing. The sample lists hundreds of thousands of clones, roughly 86% occurring once. V was pared by 8 bases and J by 7 bases, with 4 bases of the junction left unmatched. Germline-derived CDR1 and CDR2 are SNHLY and FYNNEI. The CDR3 loop spans 14 amino acids. This sample also belongs to another study, concerning human thymus T cells. That study reports: Donors were healthy Finnish infants having corrective surgery for congenital heart defects. Surgeons resected thymus tissue during corrective heart surgery. Thymic and blood repertoires appeared to display a bias in their usage of V and J genes. There were highly overlapping thymic repertoires among unrelated individuals, as related research reported.

This chain connects TRBV2 to TRBJ2-1; TRBD2 matches at 14 bases. Sequenced: thymocytes. The clonotype was recovered from a boy younger than two with a congenital heart defect. The CDR3 region has the DNA TGTGCCAGCCAGGGACTAGCGGGAGAGAATGAGCAGTTCTTC. Amino acid sequence: CASQGLAGENEQFF. The full variable domain, its missing parts supplied by reference TRBV2 and TRBJ2-1, is EPEVTQTPSHQVTQMGQEVILRCVPISNHLYFYWYRQILGQKVEFLVSFYNNEISEKSEIFDDQFSVERPDGSNFTLKIRSTKLEDSAMYFCASQGLAGENEQFFGPGTRLTVL.